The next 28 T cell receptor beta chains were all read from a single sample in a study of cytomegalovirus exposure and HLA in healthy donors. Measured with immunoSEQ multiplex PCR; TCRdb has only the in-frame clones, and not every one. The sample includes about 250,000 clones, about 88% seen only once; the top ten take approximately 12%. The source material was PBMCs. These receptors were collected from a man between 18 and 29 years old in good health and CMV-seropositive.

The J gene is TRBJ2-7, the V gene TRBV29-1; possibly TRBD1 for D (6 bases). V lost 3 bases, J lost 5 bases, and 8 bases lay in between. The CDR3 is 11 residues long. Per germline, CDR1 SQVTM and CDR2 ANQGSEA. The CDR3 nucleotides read TGCAGCGTTGACAGGGGCGACGAGCAGTACTTC. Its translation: CSVDRGDEQYF.

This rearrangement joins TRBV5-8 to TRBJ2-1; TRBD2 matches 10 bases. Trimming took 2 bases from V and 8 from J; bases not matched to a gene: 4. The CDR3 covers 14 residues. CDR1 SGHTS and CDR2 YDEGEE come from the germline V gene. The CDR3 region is CASSLAGGPDEQFF. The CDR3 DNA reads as TGTGCCAGCAGCTTAGCGGGAGGGCCCGATGAGCAGTTCTTC.

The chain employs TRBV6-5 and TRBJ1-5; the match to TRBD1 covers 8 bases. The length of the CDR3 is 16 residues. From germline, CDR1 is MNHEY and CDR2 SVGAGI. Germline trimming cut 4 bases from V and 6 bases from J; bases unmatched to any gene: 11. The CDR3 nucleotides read TGTGCCAGCAGTTCCTCCCGGGGCACAGGGGGTCAGCCCCAGCATTTT. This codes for CASSSSRGTGGQPQHF.

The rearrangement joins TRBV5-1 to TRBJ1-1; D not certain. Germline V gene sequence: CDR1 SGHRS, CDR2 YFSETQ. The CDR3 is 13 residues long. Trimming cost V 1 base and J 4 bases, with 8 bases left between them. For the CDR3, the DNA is TGCGCCAGCAGCTTGATCCGGGGCACTGAAGCTTTCTTT. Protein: CASSLIRGTEAFF.

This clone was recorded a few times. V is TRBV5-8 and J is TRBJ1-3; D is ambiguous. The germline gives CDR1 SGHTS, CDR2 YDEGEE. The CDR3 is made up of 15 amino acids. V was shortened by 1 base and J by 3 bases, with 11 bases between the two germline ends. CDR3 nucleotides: TGTGCCAGCAGCTTGTATGGAGCAGGTGGAAACACCATATATTTT. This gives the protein CASSLYGAGGNTIYF. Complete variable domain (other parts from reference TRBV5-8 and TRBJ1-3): EAGVTQSPTHLIKTRGQQATLRCSPISGHTSVYWYQQALGLGLQFLLWYDEGEERNRGNFPPRFSGRQFPNYSSELNVNALELEDSALYLCASSLYGAGGNTIYFGEGSWLTVV.

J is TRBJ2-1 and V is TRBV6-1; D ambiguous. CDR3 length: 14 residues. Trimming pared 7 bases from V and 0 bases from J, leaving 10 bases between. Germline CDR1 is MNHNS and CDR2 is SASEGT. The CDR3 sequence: CASKRSTSYNEQFF. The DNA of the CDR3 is TGTGCCAGCAAGAGGAGTACCTCCTACAATGAGCAGTTCTTC.

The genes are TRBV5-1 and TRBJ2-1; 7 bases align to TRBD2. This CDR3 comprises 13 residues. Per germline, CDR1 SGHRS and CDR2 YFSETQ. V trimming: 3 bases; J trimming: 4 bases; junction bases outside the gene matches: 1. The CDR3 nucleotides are TGCGCCAGCAGCTCCGGGAGGTACAATGAGCAGTTCTTC. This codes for CASSSGRYNEQFF.

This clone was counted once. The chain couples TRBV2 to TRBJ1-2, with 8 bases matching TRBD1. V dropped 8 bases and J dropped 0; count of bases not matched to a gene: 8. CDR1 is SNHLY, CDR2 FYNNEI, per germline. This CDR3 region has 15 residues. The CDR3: CASQRDRLANYGYTF. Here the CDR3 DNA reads TGTGCCAGCCAGCGGGACAGGCTCGCTAACTATGGCTACACCTTC.

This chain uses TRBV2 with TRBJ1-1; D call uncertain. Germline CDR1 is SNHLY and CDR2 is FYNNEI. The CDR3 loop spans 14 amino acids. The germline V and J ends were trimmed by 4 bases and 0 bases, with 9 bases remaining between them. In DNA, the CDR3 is TGTGCCAGCAGTGGATCCCCTATGAACACTGAAGCTTTCTTT. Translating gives CASSGSPMNTEAFF.

CDR3 coding DNA: TGTGCCAGCTCAGGCGTTTCCAACACTGAAGCTTTCTTT. As protein: CASSGVSNTEAFF. The J gene is TRBJ1-1, the V gene TRBV10-3, with no clear D. This CDR3 spans 13 amino acids. The germline CDR1 and CDR2 sequences are ENHRY and SYGVKD. V was clipped by 10 bases and J by 2 bases, with 14 bases between them.

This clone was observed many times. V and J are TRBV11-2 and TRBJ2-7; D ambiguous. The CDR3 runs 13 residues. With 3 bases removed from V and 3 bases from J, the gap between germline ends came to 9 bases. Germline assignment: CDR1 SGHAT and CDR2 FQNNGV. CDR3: CASSLRTFYEQYF. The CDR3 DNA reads TGTGCCAGCAGCTTGCGCACTTTCTACGAGCAGTACTTC.

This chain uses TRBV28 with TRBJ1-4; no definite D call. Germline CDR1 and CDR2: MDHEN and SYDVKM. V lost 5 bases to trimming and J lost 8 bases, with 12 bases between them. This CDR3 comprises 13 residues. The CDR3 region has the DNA TGTGCCAGCAGTCGGACTCCGGGGGAAAAACTGTTTTTT. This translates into CASSRTPGEKLFF.

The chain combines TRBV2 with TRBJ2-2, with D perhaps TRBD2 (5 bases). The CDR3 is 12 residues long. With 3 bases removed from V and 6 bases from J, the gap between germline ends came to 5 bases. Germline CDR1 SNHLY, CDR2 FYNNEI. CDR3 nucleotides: TGTGCCAGCAGTGAGGGAGCCGGGGAGCTGTTTTTT. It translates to CASSEGAGELFF.

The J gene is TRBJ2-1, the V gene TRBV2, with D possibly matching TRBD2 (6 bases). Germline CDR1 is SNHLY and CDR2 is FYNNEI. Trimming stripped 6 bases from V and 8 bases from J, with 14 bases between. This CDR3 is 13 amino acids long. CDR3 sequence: CASSWTKFDEQFF. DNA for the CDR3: TGTGCCAGCAGCTGGACTAAGTTCGATGAGCAGTTCTTC.

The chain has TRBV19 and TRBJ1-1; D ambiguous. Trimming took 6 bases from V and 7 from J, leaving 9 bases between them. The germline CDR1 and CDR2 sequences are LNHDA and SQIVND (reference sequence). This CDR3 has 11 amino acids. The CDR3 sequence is CASRMGVEAFF. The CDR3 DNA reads TGTGCCAGTAGGATGGGTGTTGAAGCTTTCTTT.

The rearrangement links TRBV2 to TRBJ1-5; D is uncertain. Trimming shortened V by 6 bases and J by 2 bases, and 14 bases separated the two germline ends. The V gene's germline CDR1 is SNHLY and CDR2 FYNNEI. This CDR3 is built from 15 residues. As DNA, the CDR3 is TGTGCCAGCAGGGAGACGGTGGCGGGCAATCAGCCCCAGCATTTT. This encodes CASRETVAGNQPQHF.

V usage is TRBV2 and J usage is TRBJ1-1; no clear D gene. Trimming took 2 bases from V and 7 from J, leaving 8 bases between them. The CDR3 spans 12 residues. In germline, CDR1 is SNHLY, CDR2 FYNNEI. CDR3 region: CASSEYAIEAFF. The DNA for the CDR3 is TGTGCCAGCAGTGAATATGCGATTGAAGCTTTCTTT.

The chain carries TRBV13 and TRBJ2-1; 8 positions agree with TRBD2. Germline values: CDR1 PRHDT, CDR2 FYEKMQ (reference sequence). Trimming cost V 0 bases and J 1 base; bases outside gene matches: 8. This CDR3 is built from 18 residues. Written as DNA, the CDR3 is TGTGCCAGCAGCTTAGGACTAGGGGCGGGAGGTTCCTACAATGAGCAGTTCTTC. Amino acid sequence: CASSLGLGAGGSYNEQFF.

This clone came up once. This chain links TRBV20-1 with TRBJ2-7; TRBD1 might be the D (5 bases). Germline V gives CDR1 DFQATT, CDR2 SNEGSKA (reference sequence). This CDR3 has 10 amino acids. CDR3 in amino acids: CTQGPYEQYF. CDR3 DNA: TGCACCCAGGGTCCGTACGAGCAGTACTTC.

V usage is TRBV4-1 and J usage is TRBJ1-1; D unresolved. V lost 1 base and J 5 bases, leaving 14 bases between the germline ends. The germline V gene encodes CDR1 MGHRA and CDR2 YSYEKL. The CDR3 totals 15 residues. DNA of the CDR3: TGCGCCAGCAGCCAAGTCCTGGGAACGAATACTGAAGCTTTCTTT. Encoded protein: CASSQVLGTNTEAFF.

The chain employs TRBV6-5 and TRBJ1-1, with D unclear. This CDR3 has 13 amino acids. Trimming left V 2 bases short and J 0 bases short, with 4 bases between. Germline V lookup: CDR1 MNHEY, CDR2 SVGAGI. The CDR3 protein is CASSYTLNTEAFF. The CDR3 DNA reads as TGTGCCAGCAGTTACACGCTGAACACTGAAGCTTTCTTT.

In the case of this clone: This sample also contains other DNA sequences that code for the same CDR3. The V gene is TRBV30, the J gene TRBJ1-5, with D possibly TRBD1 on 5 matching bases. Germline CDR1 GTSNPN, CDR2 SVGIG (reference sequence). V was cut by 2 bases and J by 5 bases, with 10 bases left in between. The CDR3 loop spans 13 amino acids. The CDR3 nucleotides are TGTGCCTGGAGTCGTGGAGGGGATCAGCCCCAGCATTTT. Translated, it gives CAWSRGGDQPQHF.

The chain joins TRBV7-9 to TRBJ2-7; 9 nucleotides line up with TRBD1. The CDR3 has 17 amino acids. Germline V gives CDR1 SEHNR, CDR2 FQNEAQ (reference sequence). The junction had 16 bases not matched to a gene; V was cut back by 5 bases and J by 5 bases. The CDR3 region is CASSPRNSGQGVHEQYF. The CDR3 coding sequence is TGTGCCAGCAGCCCACGAAATTCGGGACAGGGAGTCCACGAGCAGTACTTC.

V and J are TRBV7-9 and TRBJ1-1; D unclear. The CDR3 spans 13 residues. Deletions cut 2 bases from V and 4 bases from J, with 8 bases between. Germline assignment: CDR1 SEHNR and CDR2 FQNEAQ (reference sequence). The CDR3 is CASSLKAPTEAFF. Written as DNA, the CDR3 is TGTGCCAGCAGCTTAAAGGCTCCCACTGAAGCTTTCTTT.

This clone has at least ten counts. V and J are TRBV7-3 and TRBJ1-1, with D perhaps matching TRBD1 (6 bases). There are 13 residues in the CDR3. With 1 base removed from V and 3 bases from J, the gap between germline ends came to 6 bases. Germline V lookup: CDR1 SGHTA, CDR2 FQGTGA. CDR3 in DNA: TGTGCCAGCAGCTTAAACAGGGACACTGAAGCTTTCTTT. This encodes CASSLNRDTEAFF.

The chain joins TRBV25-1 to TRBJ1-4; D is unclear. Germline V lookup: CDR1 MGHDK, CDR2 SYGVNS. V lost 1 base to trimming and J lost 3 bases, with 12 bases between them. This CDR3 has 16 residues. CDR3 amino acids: CASSEFGGKANEKLFF. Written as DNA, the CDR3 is TGTGCCAGCAGTGAATTTGGCGGCAAGGCTAATGAAAAACTGTTTTTT.

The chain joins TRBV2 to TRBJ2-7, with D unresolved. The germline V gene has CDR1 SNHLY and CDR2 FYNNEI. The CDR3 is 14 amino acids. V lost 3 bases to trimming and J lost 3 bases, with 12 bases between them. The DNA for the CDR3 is TGTGCCAGCAGTGATCCTTTAGGGCTCTACGAGCAGTACTTC. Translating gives CASSDPLGLYEQYF.

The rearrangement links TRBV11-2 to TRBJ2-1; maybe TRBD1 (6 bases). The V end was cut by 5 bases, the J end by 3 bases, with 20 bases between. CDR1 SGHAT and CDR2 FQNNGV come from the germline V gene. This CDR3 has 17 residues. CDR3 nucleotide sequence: TGTGCCAGCAGCGGCCCTCTAAATCCAGGGGTCTACAATGAGCAGTTCTTC. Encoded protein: CASSGPLNPGVYNEQFF.